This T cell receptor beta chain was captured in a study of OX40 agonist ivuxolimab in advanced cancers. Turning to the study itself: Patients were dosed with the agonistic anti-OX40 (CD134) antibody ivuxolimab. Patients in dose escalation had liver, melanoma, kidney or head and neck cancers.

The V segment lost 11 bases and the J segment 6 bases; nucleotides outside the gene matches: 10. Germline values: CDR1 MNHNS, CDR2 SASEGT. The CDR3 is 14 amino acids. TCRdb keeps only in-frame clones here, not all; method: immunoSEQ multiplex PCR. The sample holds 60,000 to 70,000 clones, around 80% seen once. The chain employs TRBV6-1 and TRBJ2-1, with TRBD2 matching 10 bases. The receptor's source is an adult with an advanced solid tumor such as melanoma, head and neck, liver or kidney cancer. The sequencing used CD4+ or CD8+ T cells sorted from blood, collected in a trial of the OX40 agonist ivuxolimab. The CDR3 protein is CASRKVAGGNEQFF. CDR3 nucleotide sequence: TGTGCCTCCCGAAAGGTAGCGGGGGGCAATGAGCAGTTCTTC.